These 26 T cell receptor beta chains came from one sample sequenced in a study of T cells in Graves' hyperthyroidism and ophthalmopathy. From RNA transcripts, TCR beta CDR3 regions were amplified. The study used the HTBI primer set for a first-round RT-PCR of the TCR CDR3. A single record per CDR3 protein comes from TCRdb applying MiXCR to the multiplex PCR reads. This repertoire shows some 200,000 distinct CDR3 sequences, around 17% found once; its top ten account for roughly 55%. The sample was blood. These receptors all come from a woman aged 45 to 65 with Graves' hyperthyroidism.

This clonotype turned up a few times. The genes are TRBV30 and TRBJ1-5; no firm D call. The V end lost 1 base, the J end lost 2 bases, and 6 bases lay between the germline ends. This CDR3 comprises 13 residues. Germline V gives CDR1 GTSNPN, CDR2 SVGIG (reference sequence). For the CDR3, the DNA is TGTGCCTGGAGTGATGGGGGCAATCAGCCCCAGCATTTT. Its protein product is CAWSDGGNQPQHF.

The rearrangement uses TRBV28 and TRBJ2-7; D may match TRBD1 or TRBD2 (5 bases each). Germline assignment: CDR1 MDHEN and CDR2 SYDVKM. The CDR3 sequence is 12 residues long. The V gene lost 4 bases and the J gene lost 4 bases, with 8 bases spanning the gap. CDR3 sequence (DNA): TGTGCCAGCAGTTGGGACCGATACGAGCAGTACTTC. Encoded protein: CASSWDRYEQYF.

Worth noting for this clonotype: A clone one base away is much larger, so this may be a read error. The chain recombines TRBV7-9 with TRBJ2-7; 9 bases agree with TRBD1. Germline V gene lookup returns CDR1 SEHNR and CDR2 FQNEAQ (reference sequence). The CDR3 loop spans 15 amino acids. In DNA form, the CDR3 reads TGTGCCGGCAGCTTAGTTGGACAGGGGTTCGACGAGCAGTACTTC. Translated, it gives CAGSLVGQGFDEQYF.

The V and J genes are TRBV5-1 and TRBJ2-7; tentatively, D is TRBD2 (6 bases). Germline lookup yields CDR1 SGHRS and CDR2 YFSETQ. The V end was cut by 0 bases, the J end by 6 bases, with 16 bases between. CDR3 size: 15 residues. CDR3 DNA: TGCGCCAGCAGCTTGGCCTTAGGCGGGATTGTCGAGCAGTACTTC. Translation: CASSLALGGIVEQYF.

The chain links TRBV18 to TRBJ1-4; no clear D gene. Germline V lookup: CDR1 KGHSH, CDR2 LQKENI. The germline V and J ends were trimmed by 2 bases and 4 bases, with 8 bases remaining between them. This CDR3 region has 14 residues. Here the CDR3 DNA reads TGTGCCAGCTCACCATCGGATCGTAATGAAAAACTGTTTTTT. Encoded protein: CASSPSDRNEKLFF. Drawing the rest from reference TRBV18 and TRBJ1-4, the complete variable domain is NAGVMQNPRHLVRRRGQEARLRCSPMKGHSHVYWYRQLPEEGLKFMVYLQKENIIDESGMPKERFSAEFPKEGPSILRIQQVVRGDSAAYFCASSPSDRNEKLFFGSGTQLSVL.

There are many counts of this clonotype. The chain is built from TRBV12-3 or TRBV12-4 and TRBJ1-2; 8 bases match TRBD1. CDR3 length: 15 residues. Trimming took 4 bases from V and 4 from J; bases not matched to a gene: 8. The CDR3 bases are TGTGCCAGCAGTTGGGGCAGGGGGCAGCGCTATGGCTACACCTTC. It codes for CASSWGRGQRYGYTF.

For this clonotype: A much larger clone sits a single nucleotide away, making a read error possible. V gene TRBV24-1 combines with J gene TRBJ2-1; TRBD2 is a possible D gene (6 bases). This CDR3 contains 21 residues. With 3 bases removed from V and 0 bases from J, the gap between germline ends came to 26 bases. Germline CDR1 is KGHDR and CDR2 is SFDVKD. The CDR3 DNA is TGTGCCACCAGTGATCCCGCTCCCGGGACTGGCGGGGATAGCTCCTACAATGAGCAGTTCTTC. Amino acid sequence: CATSDPAPGTGGDSSYNEQFF.

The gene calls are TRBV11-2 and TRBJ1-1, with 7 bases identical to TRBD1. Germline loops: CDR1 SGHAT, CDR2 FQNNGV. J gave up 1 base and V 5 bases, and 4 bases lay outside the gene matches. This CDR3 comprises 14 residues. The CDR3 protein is CASSTDRWNTEAFF. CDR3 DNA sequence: TGTGCCAGCAGCACGGACAGGTGGAACACTGAAGCTTTCTTT.

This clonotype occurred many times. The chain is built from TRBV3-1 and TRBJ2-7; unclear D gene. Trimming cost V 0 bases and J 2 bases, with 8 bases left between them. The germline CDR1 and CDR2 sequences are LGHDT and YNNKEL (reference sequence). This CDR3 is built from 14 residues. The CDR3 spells CASSQDLVTYEQYF. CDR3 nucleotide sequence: TGTGCCAGCAGCCAAGATTTAGTCACCTACGAGCAGTACTTC.

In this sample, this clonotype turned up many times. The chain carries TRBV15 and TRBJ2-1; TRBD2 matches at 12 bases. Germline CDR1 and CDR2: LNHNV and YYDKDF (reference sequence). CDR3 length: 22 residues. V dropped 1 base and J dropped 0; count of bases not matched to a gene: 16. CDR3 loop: CATSRGPLLTSGRTNSYNEQFF. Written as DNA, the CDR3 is TGTGCCACCAGCAGAGGTCCCCTCTTAACTAGCGGGAGGACAAACTCCTACAATGAGCAGTTCTTC.

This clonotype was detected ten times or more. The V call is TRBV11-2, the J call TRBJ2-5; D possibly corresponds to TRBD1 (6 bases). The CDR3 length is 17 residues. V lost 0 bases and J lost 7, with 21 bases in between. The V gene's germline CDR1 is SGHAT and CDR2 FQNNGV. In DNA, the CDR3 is TGTGCCAGCAGCTTAGAAGGGGGATATTACATACACGTGACCCAGTACTTC. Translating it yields CASSLEGGYYIHVTQYF.

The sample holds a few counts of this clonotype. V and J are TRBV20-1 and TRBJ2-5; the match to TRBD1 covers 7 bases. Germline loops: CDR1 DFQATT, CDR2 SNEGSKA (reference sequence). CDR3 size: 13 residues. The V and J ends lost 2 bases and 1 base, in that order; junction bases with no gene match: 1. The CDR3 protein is CSARRQGQETQYF. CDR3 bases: TGCAGTGCTAGAAGACAGGGCCAAGAGACCCAGTACTTC.

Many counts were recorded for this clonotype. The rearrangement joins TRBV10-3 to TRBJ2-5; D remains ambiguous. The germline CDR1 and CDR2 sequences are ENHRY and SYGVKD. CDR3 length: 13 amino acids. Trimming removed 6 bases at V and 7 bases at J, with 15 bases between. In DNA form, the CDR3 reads TGTGCCATCAGAGAAATTGAAGACGGGACCCAGTACTTC. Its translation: CAIREIEDGTQYF.

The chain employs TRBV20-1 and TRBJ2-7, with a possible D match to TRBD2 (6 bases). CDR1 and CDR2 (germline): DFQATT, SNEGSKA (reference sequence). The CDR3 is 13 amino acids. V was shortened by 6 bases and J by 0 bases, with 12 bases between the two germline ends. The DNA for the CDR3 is TGCAGTGCCCCCACGGACTACTCCTACGAGCAGTACTTC. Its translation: CSAPTDYSYEQYF.

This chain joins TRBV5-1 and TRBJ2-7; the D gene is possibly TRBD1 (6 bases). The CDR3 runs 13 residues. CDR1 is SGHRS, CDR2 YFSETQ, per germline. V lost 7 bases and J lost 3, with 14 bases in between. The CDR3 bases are TGCGCCAGCTCAGTGGGACAACTCTACGAGCAGTACTTC. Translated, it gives CASSVGQLYEQYF.

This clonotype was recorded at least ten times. CDR3 region: CASSYSSDHSDNEQFF. The CDR3 bases are TGTGCCAGCAGTTACTCCTCGGACCACAGCGACAATGAGCAGTTCTTC. The rearrangement joins TRBV6-6 to TRBJ2-1; D remains ambiguous. The CDR3 length is 16 residues. The V and J ends lost 0 bases and 5 bases respectively, with 14 bases between them. Germline-derived CDR1 and CDR2 are MNHNY and SVGAGI (reference sequence).

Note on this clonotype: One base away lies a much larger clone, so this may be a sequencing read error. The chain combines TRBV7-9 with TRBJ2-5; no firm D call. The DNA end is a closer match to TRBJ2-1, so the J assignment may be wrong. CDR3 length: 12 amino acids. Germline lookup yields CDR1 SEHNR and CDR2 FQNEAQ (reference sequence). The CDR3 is CASSPHRETQFF. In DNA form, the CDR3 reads TGTGCCAGCAGCCCCCATCGTGAGACCCAGTTCTTC.

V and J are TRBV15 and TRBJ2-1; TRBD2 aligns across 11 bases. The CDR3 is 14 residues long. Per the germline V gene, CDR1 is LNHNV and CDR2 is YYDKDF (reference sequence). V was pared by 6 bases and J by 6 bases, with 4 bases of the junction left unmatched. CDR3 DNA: TGTGCCACCAGGCGACTAGCGGGAAGCAATGAGCAGTTCTTC. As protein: CATRRLAGSNEQFF.

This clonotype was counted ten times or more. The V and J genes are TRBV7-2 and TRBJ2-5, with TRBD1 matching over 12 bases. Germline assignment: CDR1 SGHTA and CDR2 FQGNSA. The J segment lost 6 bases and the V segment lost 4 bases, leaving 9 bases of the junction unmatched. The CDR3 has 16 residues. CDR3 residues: CASSSYPGQGAQTQYF. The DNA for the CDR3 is TGTGCCAGCAGCTCATATCCGGGACAGGGGGCGCAGACCCAGTACTTC.

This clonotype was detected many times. The chain's CDR3 is CASSEVQPHEGYTF. In nucleotides, the CDR3 is TGTGCCAGCAGTGAAGTTCAGCCTCACGAGGGCTACACCTTC. The chain carries TRBV6-1 and TRBJ1-2, with unresolved D. Trimming took off 1 base at V and 8 bases at J, with 14 bases between the two ends. The CDR3 sequence is 14 residues long. Germline V lookup: CDR1 MNHNS, CDR2 SASEGT.

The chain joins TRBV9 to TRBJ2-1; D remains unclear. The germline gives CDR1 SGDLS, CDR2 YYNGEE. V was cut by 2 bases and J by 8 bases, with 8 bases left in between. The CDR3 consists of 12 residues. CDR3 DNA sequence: TGTGCCAGCAGCGTGTTATCCGATGAGCAGTTCTTC. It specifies CASSVLSDEQFF.

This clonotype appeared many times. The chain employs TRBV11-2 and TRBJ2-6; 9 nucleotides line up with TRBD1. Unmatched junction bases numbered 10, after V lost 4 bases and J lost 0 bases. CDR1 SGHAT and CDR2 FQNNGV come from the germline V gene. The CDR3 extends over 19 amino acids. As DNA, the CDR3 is TGTGCCAGCAGCTCCCTGACGGGACAGGGTTCCTCTGGGGCCAACGTCCTGACTTTC. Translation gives CASSSLTGQGSSGANVLTF.

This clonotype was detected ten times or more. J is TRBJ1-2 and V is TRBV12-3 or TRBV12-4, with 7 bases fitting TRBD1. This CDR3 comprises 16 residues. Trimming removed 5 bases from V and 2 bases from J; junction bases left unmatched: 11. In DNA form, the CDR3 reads TGTGCCAGCAGTGTCACGCGACAGGGATGGAACTATGGCTACACCTTC. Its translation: CASSVTRQGWNYGYTF.

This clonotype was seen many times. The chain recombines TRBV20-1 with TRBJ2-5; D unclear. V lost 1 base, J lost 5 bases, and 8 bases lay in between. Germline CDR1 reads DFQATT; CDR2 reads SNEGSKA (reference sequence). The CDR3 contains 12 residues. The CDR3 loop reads CSARGVPETQYF. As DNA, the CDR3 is TGCAGTGCTAGAGGGGTTCCGGAGACCCAGTACTTC.

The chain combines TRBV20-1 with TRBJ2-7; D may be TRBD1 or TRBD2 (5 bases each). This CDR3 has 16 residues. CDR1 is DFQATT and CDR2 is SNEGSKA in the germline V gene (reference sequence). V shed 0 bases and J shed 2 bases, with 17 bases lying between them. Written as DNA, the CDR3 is TGCAGTGCTAGAGAGGGCCGGGGCTCGAGCCCCTACGAGCAGTACTTC. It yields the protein CSAREGRGSSPYEQYF.

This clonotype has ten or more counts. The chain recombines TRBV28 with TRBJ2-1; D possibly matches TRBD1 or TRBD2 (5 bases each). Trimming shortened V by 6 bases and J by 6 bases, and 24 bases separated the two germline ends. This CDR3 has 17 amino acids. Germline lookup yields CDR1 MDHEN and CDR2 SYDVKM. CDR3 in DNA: TGTGCCAGCAGAACTGCGCGCCTGGGACGGAGGCTCAATGAGCAGTTCTTC. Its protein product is CASRTARLGRRLNEQFF.